The 30 T cell receptor beta chains below come from one sample, sequenced in a study of identical twins. In TCRdb, the 5' RACE reads were re-called with MiXCR into one record per CDR3 protein. The data contain a few hundred thousand distinct CDR3 sequences, more than 8% of them seen just once; the ten biggest clones take up approximately 6.6%. These same records also appear under a second study, on yellow fever vaccine responses in identical twins.

Material: CD8+ T cells sorted from blood. The source of these receptors is a woman aged 18-30 years in good health.

The V gene is TRBV7-2, the J gene TRBJ2-7; 7 positions match TRBD1. The germline V gene encodes CDR1 SGHTA and CDR2 FQGNSA. The CDR3 sequence is 13 residues long. V gave up 11 bases and J gave up 4 bases; unmatched junction bases: 11. In DNA form, the CDR3 reads TGTGCCCTCAAGACAGGGAATGCGTACGAGCAGTACTTC. As protein: CALKTGNAYEQYF.

In this sample, this clonotype turned up a few times. The J gene is TRBJ1-1, the V gene TRBV12-5, with 7 bases identical to TRBD1. The CDR3 loop spans 16 amino acids. Trimming at V came to 0 bases and at J to 1 base, leaving 5 bases not matched to a gene. Germline values: CDR1 LGHNT, CDR2 FRNRAP. In DNA form, the CDR3 reads TGTGCTAGTGGTTTGGTACAAGGGGGCCAGAACACTGAAGCTTTCTTT. Translating it yields CASGLVQGGQNTEAFF.

The sample holds a few counts of this clonotype. V and J are TRBV24-1 and TRBJ2-1; TRBD2 matches at 11 bases. Germline lookup yields CDR1 KGHDR and CDR2 SFDVKD. After removal of 2 bases from V and 6 bases from J, the junction contained 5 bases not matched to a gene. The CDR3 is made up of 16 amino acids. CDR3: CATSDSTSGAFNEQFF. The CDR3 DNA follows: TGTGCCACCAGTGATTCGACTAGCGGGGCCTTCAATGAGCAGTTCTTC.

This clonotype was observed at least ten times. V usage is TRBV27 and J usage is TRBJ1-1; D not resolved. Germline V gives CDR1 MNHEY, CDR2 SMNVEV (reference sequence). The CDR3 covers 14 residues. The V end was cut by 0 bases, the J end by 5 bases, with 10 bases between. CDR3 amino acids: CASSLSGLLTEAFF. CDR3 DNA: TGTGCCAGCAGTTTATCAGGGCTCCTAACTGAAGCTTTCTTT.

This clonotype was seen once. A read error may be the cause here, since a much bigger clone is one base away. The rearrangement links TRBV7-8 to TRBJ1-5, with D perhaps matching TRBD1 (6 bases). In germline, CDR1 is SGHVS, CDR2 FQNEAQ. This CDR3 region has 15 residues. The CDR3 is CASSPDSHSIQPQHF. CDR3 sequence (DNA): TGTGCCAGCAGCCCGGACAGTCATAGCATTCAGCCCCAGCATTTT.

This chain uses TRBV4-2 with TRBJ2-7; perhaps TRBD2 as D (6 bases). V was shortened by 0 bases and J by 6 bases, with 18 bases between the two germline ends. Germline CDR1 reads LGHNA; CDR2 reads YNFKEQ. This CDR3 has 16 residues. CDR3 residues: CASSQDRSELGGEQYF. The CDR3 nucleotides read TGTGCCAGCAGCCAAGATCGGTCGGAGCTGGGGGGCGAGCAGTACTTC.

V is TRBV5-4 and J is TRBJ1-1; D gene unclear. The V gene lost 4 bases and the J gene lost 3 bases, with 19 bases spanning the gap. The CDR3 has 16 amino acids. The germline gives CDR1 SGHNT, CDR2 YYREEE (reference sequence). The CDR3 spells CASSPLVKADDTEAFF. The CDR3 nucleotides are TGTGCCAGCAGCCCGCTGGTTAAGGCCGATGACACTGAAGCTTTCTTT.

The rearrangement joins TRBV20-1 to TRBJ2-7; D not resolved. The germline V gene has CDR1 DFQATT and CDR2 SNEGSKA (reference sequence). The V end lost 1 base, the J end lost 2 bases, and 9 bases lay between the germline ends. This CDR3 contains 13 residues. CDR3 region: CSARGSRAYEQYF. The DNA of the CDR3 is TGCAGTGCTAGAGGCAGTAGGGCCTACGAGCAGTACTTC.

This clonotype was seen a few times. In DNA form, the CDR3 reads TGTGCCAGCAGCTTAAATCCGGGGGGGCCCTCAGATACGCAGTATTTT. This translates into CASSLNPGGPSDTQYF. V is TRBV7-3 and J is TRBJ2-3, with TRBD2 identical over 8 bases. Trimming cost V 1 base and J 4 bases; bases outside gene matches: 7. CDR1 SGHTA and CDR2 FQGTGA come from the germline V gene. The CDR3 spans 16 residues.

The rearrangement joins TRBV2 to TRBJ2-2, with TRBD1 identical over 7 bases. V was pared by 3 bases and J by 4 bases, with 11 bases of the junction left unmatched. Germline CDR1 is SNHLY and CDR2 is FYNNEI. CDR3 length equals 17 residues. CDR3 protein: CASSERLSGGATGELFF. DNA of the CDR3: TGTGCCAGCAGTGAGCGTCTCTCAGGGGGAGCCACCGGGGAGCTGTTTTTT.

This clonotype showed up just a few times. The chain carries TRBV20-1 and TRBJ2-1; 7 nucleotides agree with TRBD2. Germline V gene data show CDR1 as DFQATT and CDR2 as SNEGSKA (reference sequence). The CDR3 sequence is 13 residues long. V dropped 5 bases and J dropped 4; count of bases not matched to a gene: 5. The CDR3: CSAATSEYNEQFF. The DNA of the CDR3 is TGCAGTGCTGCCACTAGCGAGTACAATGAGCAGTTCTTC.

This clonotype was observed a few times. This chain links TRBV28 with TRBJ1-4; the D is unclear. The CDR3 contains 16 residues. Germline V CDR1 and CDR2: MDHEN, SYDVKM. Trimming cost V 3 bases and J 1 base, with 12 bases left between them. CDR3 region: CASSFSPGLTNEKLFF. The CDR3 DNA reads TGTGCCAGCAGTTTTTCCCCCGGTTTAACTAATGAAAAACTGTTTTTT.

The gene calls are TRBV6-4 and TRBJ2-1; no reliable D call. The CDR3 has 12 amino acids. Germline loops: CDR1 MRHNA, CDR2 SNTAGT. The V end lost 4 bases, the J end lost 6 bases, and 7 bases lay between the germline ends. CDR3 protein: CASSAGSNEQFF. The CDR3 bases are TGTGCCAGCAGTGCAGGTTCCAATGAGCAGTTCTTC.

The J gene is TRBJ1-1, the V gene TRBV20-1; 7 nucleotides align to TRBD1. The CDR3 sequence is 14 residues long. V lost 4 bases, J lost 2 bases, and 7 bases stayed unmatched. Germline CDR1 is DFQATT and CDR2 is SNEGSKA (reference sequence). CDR3 sequence: CSATGDRLNTEAFF. The CDR3 DNA reads as TGCAGTGCTACGGGGGACAGACTAAACACTGAAGCTTTCTTT.

At least ten counts were recorded for this clonotype. The rearrangement joins TRBV21-1 to TRBJ1-6; the D call TRBD1 from the table was never checked on the DNA. TRBV21-1 is listed as a pseudogene. The CDR3 consists of 16 residues. Written as DNA, the CDR3 is TGTGCCAGACGGCCAGGGGAAATTTCCTATAATTCACCCCTCCACTTT. Translating it yields CARRPGEISYNSPLHF.

This clonotype was seen only a few times. This rearrangement joins TRBV29-1 to TRBJ2-7, with TRBD1 matching 12 bases. V lost 1 base, J lost 4 bases, and 8 bases stayed unmatched. The germline V gene encodes CDR1 SQVTM and CDR2 ANQGSEA. CDR3 length equals 16 residues. CDR3 DNA sequence: TGCAGCGTTGAAGGGACTGGGGGACAGGGGGCTTACGAGCAGTACTTC. Protein sequence: CSVEGTGGQGAYEQYF.

This clonotype was seen ten or more times. This chain joins TRBV28 and TRBJ2-1, with D possibly being TRBD1 (6 bases). The CDR3 runs 13 residues. The germline CDR1 and CDR2 sequences are MDHEN and SYDVKM. Trimming shortened V by 8 bases and J by 2 bases, and 10 bases separated the two germline ends. CDR3 bases: TGTGCCAGCTTTCCAGGGGCCTACAATGAGCAGTTCTTC. Encoded protein: CASFPGAYNEQFF.

This clonotype was seen many times. CDR3 sequence: CASSIWTPNTGELFF. The CDR3 nucleotides are TGTGCCAGCAGTATCTGGACACCGAACACCGGGGAGCTGTTTTTT. The chain links TRBV12-3 or TRBV12-4 to TRBJ2-2; D may be TRBD1 (5 bases). The CDR3 is 15 amino acids. Trimming stripped 5 bases from V and 0 bases from J, with 10 bases between.

This clonotype was seen many times. The CDR3 nucleotides are TGTGCCAGCAGCTTAGCGTCGGACTTTTTTAGGGTTGAGCAGTACTTC. This encodes CASSLASDFFRVEQYF. V is TRBV7-9 and J is TRBJ2-7, with D possibly TRBD2 on 5 matching bases. This CDR3 has 16 residues. V gave up 0 bases and J gave up 7 bases, with 19 bases separating them. Germline lookup yields CDR1 SEHNR and CDR2 FQNEAQ (reference sequence).

V and J are TRBV29-1 and TRBJ2-2; D ambiguous. The CDR3 is 13 residues long. CDR1 is SQVTM, CDR2 ANQGSEA, per germline. The CDR3 here is CSSIRSNTGELFF. As DNA, the CDR3 is TGCAGTTCTATTCGGTCGAACACCGGGGAGCTGTTTTTT.

The J gene is TRBJ2-1, the V gene TRBV13; a possible D gene is TRBD2 (5 bases). The ends were cut back, 5 bases at V and 8 bases at J, with 19 bases in the middle. The germline V gene has CDR1 PRHDT and CDR2 FYEKMQ (reference sequence). CDR3 length: 15 residues. CDR3 sequence reads: CASSPRKLAVHEQFF. DNA for the CDR3: TGTGCCAGCAGCCCACGAAAGCTAGCCGTACATGAGCAGTTCTTC.

This clonotype was counted only a few times. This chain connects TRBV6-5 to TRBJ2-1; D gene unclear. Germline CDR1 is MNHEY and CDR2 is SVGAGI. V was trimmed by 4 bases and J by 8 bases, leaving 18 bases between them. The CDR3 length is 15 residues. CDR3 nucleotide sequence: TGTGCCAGCAGTTTGGGCCCGCCCCCCCGCGATGAGCAGTTCTTC. It codes for CASSLGPPPRDEQFF.

This sequence joins TRBV11-1 and TRBJ2-1, with D perhaps given as TRBD1 or TRBD2 (5 bases each). V dropped 5 bases and J dropped 5 bases, with 25 bases sitting between them. The CDR3 contains 18 residues. Germline V gene lookup returns CDR1 SGHAT and CDR2 FQDESV (reference sequence). The CDR3 region is CASSPVPGRIQGDNEQFF. As DNA, the CDR3 is TGTGCCAGCAGCCCGGTCCCGGGACGGATACAAGGGGACAATGAGCAGTTCTTC.

The J gene is TRBJ2-1, the V gene TRBV4-3, with TRBD2 as a possible D gene (5 bases). This CDR3 contains 15 residues. The germline CDR1 and CDR2 sequences are LGHNA and YSLEER. V was shortened by 0 bases and J by 7 bases, with 13 bases between the two germline ends. The DNA for the CDR3 is TGCGCCAGCAGCCAAGATAGCACTAGTGGGAATGAGCAGTTCTTC. This encodes CASSQDSTSGNEQFF.

This clonotype was counted a few times. J is TRBJ2-7 and V is TRBV20-1; unclear D gene. The CDR3 loop spans 13 amino acids. Trimming took off 5 bases at V and 5 bases at J, with 16 bases between the two ends. Germline CDR1 reads DFQATT; CDR2 reads SNEGSKA (reference sequence). CDR3 nucleotide sequence: TGCAGTGCTCCGGATTTTTTAATCCACGAGCAGTACTTC. Translating it yields CSAPDFLIHEQYF.

The chain has TRBV27 and TRBJ1-5; TRBD1 is a possible D gene (5 bases). Germline loops: CDR1 MNHEY, CDR2 SMNVEV (reference sequence). V shed 4 bases and J shed 7 bases, with 14 bases lying between them. CDR3 length: 14 amino acids. The CDR3 sequence is CASSSDHGGQPQHF. CDR3 sequence (DNA): TGTGCCAGCAGTTCAGACCACGGGGGACAGCCCCAGCATTTT.

The DNA for the CDR3 is TGCGCCAGCAGCCTGGAGGCTAGCGGAGAAGATTCCTACAATGAGCAGTTCTTC. It is translated as CASSLEASGEDSYNEQFF. The chain recombines TRBV5-1 with TRBJ2-1, with 7 bases fitting TRBD2. This CDR3 comprises 18 residues. CDR1 and CDR2 (germline): SGHRS, YFSETQ. The junction had 14 bases not matched to a gene; V was cut back by 4 bases and J by 1 base.

The genes are TRBV12-1 and TRBJ2-3; TRBD2 reflects the table's D call only, with no check against the DNA. TRBV12-1 is flagged as a pseudogene. This CDR3 contains 23 residues. In DNA form, the CDR3 reads TGTGCCAGCAGCTCCAGGGTGGACTCCTGCCCGCTATGCGGCGGGGGGAGCACAGATACGCAGTATTTT. Residues: CASSSRVDSCPLCGGGSTDTQYF.

This chain connects TRBV13 to TRBJ2-7, with 15 bases that match TRBD2. Germline loops: CDR1 PRHDT, CDR2 FYEKMQ (reference sequence). Germline trimming cut 6 bases from V and 3 bases from J; bases unmatched to any gene: 6. The CDR3 extends over 16 amino acids. CDR3 protein: CASSPGLAGGSYEQYF. DNA of the CDR3: TGTGCCAGCAGTCCCGGACTAGCGGGAGGGAGCTACGAGCAGTACTTC.

This clonotype was counted at least ten times. The chain recombines TRBV28 with TRBJ2-5; D tentatively reads TRBD1 or TRBD2 (5 bases each). The CDR3 length is 14 residues. CDR1 is MDHEN and CDR2 is SYDVKM in the germline V gene. Trimming removed 5 bases at V and 5 bases at J, with 15 bases between. In nucleotides, the CDR3 is TGTGCCAGCAGTCCCCGGGCCCGGGGCGAGACCCAGTACTTC. It is translated as CASSPRARGETQYF.